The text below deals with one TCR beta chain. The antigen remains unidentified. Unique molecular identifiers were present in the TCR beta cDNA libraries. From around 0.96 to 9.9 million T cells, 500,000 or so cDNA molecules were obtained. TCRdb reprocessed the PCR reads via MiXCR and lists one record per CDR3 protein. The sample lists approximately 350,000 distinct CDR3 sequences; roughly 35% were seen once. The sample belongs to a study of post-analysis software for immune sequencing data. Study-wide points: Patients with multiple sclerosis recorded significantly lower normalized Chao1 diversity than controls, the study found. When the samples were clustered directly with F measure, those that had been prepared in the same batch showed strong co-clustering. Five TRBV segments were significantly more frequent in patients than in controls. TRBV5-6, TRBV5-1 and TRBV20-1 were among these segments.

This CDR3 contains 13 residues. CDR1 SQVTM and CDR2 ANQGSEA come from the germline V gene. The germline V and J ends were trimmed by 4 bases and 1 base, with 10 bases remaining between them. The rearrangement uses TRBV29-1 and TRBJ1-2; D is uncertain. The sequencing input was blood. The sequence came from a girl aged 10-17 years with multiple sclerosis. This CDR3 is CSVGADLNYGYTF. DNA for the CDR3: TGCAGCGTTGGGGCAGATCTTAACTATGGCTACACCTTC.